This TCR beta chain was captured in a study of T cell repertoires in cytomegalovirus infection. The wider study: Indications came from public TCR beta signatures; they pointed to CMV infection and to a matching HLA type. Study-wide results and limits: Clonotype analysis showed dominance of the ex vivo response by HLA-C-restricted CMV-specific TCR beta clonotypes. Public TCR beta family frequency separated CMV-and-HLA carriers, including in an independent cohort.

TCRdb analysed the reads with MiXCR anew, one entry per CDR3 protein. Altogether roughly 150,000 distinct CDR3 sequences are present, about a quarter being singletons, with the ten largest covering about 10%. This clonotype appeared a few times. Its antigen is unidentified. Trimming stripped 6 bases from V and 7 bases from J, with 13 bases between. This CDR3 has 13 amino acids. Germline V lookup: CDR1 MDHEN, CDR2 SYDVKM. The specimen was PBMCs. The receptor's source is a human donor in good health (CMV status not recorded). Some clones in this sample may be carry-over from other donors' samples. The V and J genes are TRBV28 and TRBJ2-1, with D maybe TRBD2 (6 bases). The CDR3 spells CASRVGGNNEQFF. The CDR3 nucleotides are TGTGCCAGCAGAGTGGGGGGTAATAATGAGCAGTTCTTC.